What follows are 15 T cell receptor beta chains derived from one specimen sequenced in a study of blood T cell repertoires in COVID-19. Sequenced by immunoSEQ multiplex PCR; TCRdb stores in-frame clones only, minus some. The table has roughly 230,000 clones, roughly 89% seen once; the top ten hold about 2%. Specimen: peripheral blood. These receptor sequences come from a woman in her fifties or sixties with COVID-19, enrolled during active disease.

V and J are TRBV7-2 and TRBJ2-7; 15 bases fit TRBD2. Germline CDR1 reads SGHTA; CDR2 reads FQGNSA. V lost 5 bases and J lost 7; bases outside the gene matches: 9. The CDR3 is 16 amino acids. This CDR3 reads CASSPRTSGGAGEQYF. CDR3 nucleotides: TGTGCCAGCAGCCCACGGACTAGCGGGGGGGCGGGGGAGCAGTACTTC.

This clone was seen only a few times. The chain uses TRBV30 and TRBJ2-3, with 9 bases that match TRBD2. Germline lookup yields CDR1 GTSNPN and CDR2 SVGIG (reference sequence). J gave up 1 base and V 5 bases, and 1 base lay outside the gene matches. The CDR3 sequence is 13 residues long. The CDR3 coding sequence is TGTGCCTGGGTAGCGGGGGGCACAGATACGCAGTATTTT. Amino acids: CAWVAGGTDTQYF.

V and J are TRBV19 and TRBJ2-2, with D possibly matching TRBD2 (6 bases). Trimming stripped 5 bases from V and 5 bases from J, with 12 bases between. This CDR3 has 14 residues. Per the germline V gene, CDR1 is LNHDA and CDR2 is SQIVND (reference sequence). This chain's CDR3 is CASSLAAGTGELFF. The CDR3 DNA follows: TGTGCCAGTAGTCTGGCCGCGGGGACCGGGGAGCTGTTTTTT.

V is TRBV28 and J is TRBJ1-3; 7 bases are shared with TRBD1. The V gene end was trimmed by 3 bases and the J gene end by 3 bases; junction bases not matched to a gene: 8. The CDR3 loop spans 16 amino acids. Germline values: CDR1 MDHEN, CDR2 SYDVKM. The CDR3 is CASSFPRGQLGNTIYF. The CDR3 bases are TGTGCCAGCAGTTTCCCAAGGGGACAGCTTGGAAACACCATATATTTT.

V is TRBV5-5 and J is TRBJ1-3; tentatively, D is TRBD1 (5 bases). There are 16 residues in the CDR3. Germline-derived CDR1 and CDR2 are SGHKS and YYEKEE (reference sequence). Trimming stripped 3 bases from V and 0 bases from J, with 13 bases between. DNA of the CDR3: TGTGCCAGCAGCTCAATGCAGGGCTTCTCTGGAAACACCATATATTTT. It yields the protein CASSSMQGFSGNTIYF.

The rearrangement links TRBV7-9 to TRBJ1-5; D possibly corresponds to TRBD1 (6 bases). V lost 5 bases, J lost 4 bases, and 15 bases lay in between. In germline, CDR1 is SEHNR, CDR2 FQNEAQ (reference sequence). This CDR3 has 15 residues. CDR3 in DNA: TGTGCCAGCAGCCCCTCGGACAGAGGAAATCAGCCCCAGCATTTT. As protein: CASSPSDRGNQPQHF.

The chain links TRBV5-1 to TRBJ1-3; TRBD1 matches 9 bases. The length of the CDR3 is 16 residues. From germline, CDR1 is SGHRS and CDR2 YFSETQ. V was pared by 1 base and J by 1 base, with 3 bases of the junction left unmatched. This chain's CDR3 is CASSLPTGGSGNTIYF. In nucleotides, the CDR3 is TGCGCCAGCAGCTTGCCGACAGGGGGATCTGGAAACACCATATATTTT.

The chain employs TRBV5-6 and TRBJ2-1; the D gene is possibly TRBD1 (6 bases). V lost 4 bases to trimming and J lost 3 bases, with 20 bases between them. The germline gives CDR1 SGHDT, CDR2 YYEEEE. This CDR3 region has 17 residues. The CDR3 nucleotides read TGTGCCAGCAGCCCCCAGGTCCGGACAGTTGTCTACAATGAGCAGTTCTTC. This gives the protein CASSPQVRTVVYNEQFF.

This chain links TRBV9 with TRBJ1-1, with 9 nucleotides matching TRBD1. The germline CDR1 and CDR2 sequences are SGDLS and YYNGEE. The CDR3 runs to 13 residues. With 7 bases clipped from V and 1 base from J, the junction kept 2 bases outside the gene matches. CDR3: CASEGQGNTEAFF. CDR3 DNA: TGTGCCAGCGAGGGACAGGGGAACACTGAAGCTTTCTTT.

The chain's CDR3 is CASSEIAKNYGYTF. The CDR3 nucleotides are TGCGCCAGCAGTGAGATAGCTAAGAACTATGGCTACACCTTC. The genes are TRBV10-1 and TRBJ1-2; D is unresolved. CDR3 length: 14 residues. CDR1 and CDR2 (germline): WNHNN, SYGVQD (reference sequence). V gave up 2 bases and J gave up 2 bases, with 9 bases separating them.

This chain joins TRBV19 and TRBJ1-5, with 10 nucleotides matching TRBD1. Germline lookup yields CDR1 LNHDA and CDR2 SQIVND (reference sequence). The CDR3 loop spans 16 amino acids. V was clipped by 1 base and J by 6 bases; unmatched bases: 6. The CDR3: CASSIVGTGVFQPQHF. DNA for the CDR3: TGTGCCAGTAGTATAGTAGGGACAGGGGTTTTTCAGCCCCAGCATTTT.

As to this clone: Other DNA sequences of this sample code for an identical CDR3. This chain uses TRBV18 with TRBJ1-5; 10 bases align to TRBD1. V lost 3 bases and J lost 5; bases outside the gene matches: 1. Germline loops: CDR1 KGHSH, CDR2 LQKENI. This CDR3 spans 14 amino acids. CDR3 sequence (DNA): TGTGCCAGCTCACCTGGACAGGGGGATCAGCCCCAGCATTTT. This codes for CASSPGQGDQPQHF.

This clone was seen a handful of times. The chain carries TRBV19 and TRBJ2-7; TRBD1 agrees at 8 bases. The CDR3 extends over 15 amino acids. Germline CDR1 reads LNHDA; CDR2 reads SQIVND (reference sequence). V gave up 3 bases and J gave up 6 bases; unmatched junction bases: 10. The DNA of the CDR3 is TGTGCCAGTAGTATCTCGGAGACAGGGGCTTCCGAGCAGTACTTC. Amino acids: CASSISETGASEQYF.

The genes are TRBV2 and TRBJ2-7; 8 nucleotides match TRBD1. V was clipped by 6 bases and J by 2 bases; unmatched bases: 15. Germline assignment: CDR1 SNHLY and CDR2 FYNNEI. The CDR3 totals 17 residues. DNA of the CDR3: TGTGCCAGCAGCCTGGACAGGGCCCCCTTACGTACCTACGAGCAGTACTTC. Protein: CASSLDRAPLRTYEQYF.

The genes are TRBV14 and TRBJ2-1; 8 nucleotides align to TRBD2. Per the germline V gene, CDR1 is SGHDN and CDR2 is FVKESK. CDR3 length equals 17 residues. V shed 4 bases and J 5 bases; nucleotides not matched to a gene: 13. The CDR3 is CASSRTTGRGANNEQFF. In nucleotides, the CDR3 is TGTGCCAGCAGCCGTACAACAGGGCGGGGGGCGAACAATGAGCAGTTCTTC.